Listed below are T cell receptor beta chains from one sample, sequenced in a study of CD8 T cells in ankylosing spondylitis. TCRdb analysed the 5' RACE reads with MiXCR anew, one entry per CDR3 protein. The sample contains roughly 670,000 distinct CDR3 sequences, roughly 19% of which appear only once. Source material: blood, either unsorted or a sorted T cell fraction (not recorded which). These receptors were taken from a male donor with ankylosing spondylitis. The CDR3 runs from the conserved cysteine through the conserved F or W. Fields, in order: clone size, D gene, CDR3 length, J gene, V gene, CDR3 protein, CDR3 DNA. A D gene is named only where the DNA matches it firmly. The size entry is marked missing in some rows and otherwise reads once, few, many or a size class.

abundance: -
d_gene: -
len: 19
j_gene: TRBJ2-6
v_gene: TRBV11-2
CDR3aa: CASSPRVSGWSAGANVLTF
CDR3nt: TGTGCCAGCAGCCCCCGGGTGTCCGGCTGGTCAGCTGGGGCCAACGTCCTGACTTTC

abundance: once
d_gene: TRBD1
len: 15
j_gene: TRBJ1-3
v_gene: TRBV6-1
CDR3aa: CASSNTGVSGNTIYF
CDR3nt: TGTGCCAGCAGCAACACAGGGGTCTCTGGAAACACCATATATTTT

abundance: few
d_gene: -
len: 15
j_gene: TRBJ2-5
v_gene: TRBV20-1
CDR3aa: CSARDRQKQPETQYF
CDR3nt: TGCAGTGCTAGGGATAGACAAAAGCAGCCGGAGACCCAGTACTTC

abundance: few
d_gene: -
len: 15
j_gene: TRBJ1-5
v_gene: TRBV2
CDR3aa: CASSDQGYSNQPQHF
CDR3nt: TGTGCCAGCAGTGATCAAGGGTATAGCAATCAGCCCCAGCATTTT

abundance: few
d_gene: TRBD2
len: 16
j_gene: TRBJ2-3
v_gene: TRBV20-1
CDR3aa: CSAALTSGRATDTQYF
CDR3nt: TGCAGTGCTGCCTTGACTAGCGGGAGGGCCACAGATACGCAGTATTTT

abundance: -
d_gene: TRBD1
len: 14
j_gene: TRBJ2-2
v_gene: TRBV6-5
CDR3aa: CASSYDRGIGELFF
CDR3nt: TGTGCCAGCAGTTATGACAGGGGAATCGGGGAGCTGTTTTTT

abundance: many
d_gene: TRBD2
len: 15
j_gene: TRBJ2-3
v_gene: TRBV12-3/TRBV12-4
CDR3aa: CASSPASGYTDTQYF
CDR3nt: TGTGCCAGCAGCCCGGCTAGCGGGTACACAGATACGCAGTATTTT

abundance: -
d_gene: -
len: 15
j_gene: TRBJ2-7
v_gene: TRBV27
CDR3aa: CASSPSDRSFYEQYF
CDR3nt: TGTGCCAGCAGTCCCTCGGACAGAAGTTTCTACGAGCAGTACTTC

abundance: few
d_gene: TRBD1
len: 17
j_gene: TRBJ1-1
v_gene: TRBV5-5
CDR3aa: CASSFYFDQGVSTEAFF
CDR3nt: TGTGCCAGCAGCTTCTACTTCGATCAGGGGGTGAGCACTGAAGCTTTCTTT

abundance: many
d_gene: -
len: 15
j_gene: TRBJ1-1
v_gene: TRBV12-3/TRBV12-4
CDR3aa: CASSPNRQGYTEAFF
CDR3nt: TGTGCCAGCAGTCCAAACAGGCAGGGATACACTGAAGCTTTCTTT

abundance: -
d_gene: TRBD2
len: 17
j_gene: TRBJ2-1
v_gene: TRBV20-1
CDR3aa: CCAGGLAGDSSYNEQFF
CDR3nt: TGCTGTGCAGGAGGGCTAGCGGGGGATAGCTCCTACAATGAGCAGTTCTTC

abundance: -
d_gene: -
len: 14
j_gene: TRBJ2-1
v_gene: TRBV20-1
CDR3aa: CSARDPGGFNEQFF
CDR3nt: TGCAGTGCTAGAGACCCTGGGGGATTCAATGAGCAGTTCTTC

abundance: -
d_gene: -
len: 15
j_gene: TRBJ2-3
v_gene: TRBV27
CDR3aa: CASSFSLTSTDTQYF
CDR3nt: TGTGCCAGCAGTTTCTCCCTCACTAGCACAGATACGCAGTATTTT

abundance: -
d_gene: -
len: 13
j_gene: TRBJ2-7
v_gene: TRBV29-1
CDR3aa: CSAKDTTSYEQYF
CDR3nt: TGCAGCGCAAAGGACACCACCTCCTACGAGCAGTACTTC

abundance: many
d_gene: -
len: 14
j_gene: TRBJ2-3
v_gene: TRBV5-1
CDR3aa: CASSLRSSTDTQYF
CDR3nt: TGCGCCAGCAGCTTGCGAAGCAGCACAGATACGCAGTATTTT

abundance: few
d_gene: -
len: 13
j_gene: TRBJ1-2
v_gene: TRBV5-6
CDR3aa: CASSLERNYGYTF
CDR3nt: TGTGCCAGCAGCTTGGAACGGAACTATGGCTACACCTTC

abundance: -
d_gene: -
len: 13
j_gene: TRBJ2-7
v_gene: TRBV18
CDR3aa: CASSPQNSVEQYF
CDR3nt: TGTGCCAGCTCACCACAGAATAGCGTCGAGCAGTACTTC

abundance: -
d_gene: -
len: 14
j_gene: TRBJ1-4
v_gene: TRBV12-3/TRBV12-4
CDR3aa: CASSPQGVEEKLFF
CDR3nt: TGTGCCAGCAGCCCTCAGGGCGTCGAAGAAAAACTGTTTTTT

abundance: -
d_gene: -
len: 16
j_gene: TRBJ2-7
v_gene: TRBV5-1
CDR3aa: CASSSLAGTYSYEQYF
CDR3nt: TGCGCCAGCAGCTCGTTAGCCGGGACTTACTCCTACGAGCAGTACTTC

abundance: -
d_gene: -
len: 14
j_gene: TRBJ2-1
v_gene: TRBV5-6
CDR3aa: CASSPTRLTASKFF
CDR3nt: TGTGCCAGCAGCCCAACTAGACTAACGGCGTCGAAGTTCTTC

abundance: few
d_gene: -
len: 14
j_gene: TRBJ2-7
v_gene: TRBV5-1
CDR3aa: CASSTGDGSYEQYF
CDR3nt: TGCGCCAGCAGCACGGGGGACGGCTCCTACGAGCAGTACTTC

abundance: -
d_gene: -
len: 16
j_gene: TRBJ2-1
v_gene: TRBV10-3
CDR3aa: CAISGGSLSSYNEQFF
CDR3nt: TGTGCCATCAGTGGGGGCAGCCTGAGCTCCTACAATGAGCAGTTCTTC

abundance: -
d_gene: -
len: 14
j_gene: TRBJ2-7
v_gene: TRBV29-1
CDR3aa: CSVSTRLMVDEQYF
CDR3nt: TGCAGCGTATCGACTAGGCTCATGGTCGACGAGCAGTACTTC

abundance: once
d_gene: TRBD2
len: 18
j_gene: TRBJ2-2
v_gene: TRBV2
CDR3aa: CASSVGFGLAGAGGELFF
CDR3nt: TGTGCCAGCAGTGTTGGTTTCGGACTAGCGGGAGCGGGCGGGGAGCTGTTTTTT

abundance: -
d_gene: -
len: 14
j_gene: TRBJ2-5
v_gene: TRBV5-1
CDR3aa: CASSWTTGQETQYF
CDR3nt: TGCGCCAGCAGCTGGACAACAGGGCAAGAGACCCAGTACTTC

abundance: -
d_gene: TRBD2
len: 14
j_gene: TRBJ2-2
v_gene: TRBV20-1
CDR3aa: CSASTSGKIGELFF
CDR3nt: TGCAGTGCTAGTACTAGCGGGAAGATCGGGGAGCTGTTTTTT

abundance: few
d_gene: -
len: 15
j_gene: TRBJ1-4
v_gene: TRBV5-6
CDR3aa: CASSLFTAGREKLFF
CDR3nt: TGTGCCAGCAGCTTGTTTACGGCAGGGCGGGAAAAACTGTTTTTT

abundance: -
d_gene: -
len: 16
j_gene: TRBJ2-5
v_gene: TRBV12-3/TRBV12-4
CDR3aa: CASSSTGRGSKETQYF
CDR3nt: TGTGCCAGCAGTTCAACAGGGAGGGGTAGCAAAGAGACCCAGTACTTC

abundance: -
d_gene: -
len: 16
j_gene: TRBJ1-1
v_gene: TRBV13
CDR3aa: CASSLGLDGLYTEAFF
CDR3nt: TGTGCCAGCAGCTTAGGCCTAGACGGATTGTACACTGAAGCTTTCTTT

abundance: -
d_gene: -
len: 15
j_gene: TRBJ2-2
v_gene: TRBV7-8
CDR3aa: CASSTTPRGAGELFF
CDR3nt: TGTGCCAGCAGCACGACACCAAGGGGGGCCGGGGAGCTGTTTTTT

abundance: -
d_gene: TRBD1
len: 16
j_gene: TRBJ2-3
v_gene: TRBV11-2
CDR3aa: CASSPPGTGVGDTQYF
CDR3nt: TGTGCCAGCAGCCCGCCCGGGACAGGTGTAGGCGATACGCAGTATTTT

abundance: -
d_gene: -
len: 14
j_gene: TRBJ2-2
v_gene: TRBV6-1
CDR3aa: CASSRSRATGELFF
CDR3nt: TGTGCCAGCAGTAGGAGTCGGGCCACCGGGGAGCTGTTTTTT

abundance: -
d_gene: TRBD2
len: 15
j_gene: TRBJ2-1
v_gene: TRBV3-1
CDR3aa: CASSPRGGNYNEQFF
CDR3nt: TGTGCCAGCAGCCCCCGGGGGGGCAACTACAATGAGCAGTTCTTC

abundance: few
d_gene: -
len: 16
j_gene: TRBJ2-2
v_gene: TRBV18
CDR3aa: CASSPPETSLAGELFF
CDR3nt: TGTGCCAGCTCACCACCGGAGACTAGTTTAGCCGGGGAGCTGTTTTTT

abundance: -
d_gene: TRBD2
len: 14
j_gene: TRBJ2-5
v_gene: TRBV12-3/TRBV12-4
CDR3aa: CASSIAGGLETQYF
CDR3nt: TGTGCCAGCAGTATAGCGGGGGGGTTAGAGACCCAGTACTTC

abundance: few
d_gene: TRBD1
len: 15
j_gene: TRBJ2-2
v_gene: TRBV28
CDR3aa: CASSRRGPGTGELFF
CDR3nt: TGTGCCAGCAGTCGCAGGGGGCCGGGCACCGGGGAGCTGTTTTTT

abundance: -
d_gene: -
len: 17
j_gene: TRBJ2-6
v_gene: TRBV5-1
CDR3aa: CASSLIQPASGANVLTF
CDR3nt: TGCGCCAGCAGCTTGATACAGCCTGCCTCTGGGGCCAACGTCCTGACTTTC

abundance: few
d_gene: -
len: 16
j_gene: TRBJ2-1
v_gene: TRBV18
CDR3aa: CASSPVTTSSYNEQFF
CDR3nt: TGTGCCAGCTCACCGGTGACCACCAGCTCCTACAATGAGCAGTTCTTC

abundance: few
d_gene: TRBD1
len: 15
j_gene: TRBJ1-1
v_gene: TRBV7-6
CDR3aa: CASSYGTGGETEAFF
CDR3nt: TGTGCCAGCAGCTACGGGACAGGGGGGGAGACTGAAGCTTTCTTT

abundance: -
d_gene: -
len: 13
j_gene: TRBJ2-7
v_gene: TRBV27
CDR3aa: CASSLRGNYEQYF
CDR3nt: TGTGCCAGCAGTTTAAGGGGGAACTACGAGCAGTACTTC

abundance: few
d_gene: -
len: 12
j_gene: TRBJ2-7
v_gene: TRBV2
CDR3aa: CASSADSYEQYF
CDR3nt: TGTGCCAGCAGTGCAGACAGCTACGAGCAGTACTTC